The clone carrying this T cell receptor beta chain has just a few counts. Its target is not known. The CDR3 sequence is 15 residues long. With 3 bases clipped from V and 2 bases from J, the junction kept 4 bases outside the gene matches. The germline V gene encodes CDR1 LNHNV and CDR2 YYDKDF (reference sequence). These data originate in a study of T cells in Graves' hyperthyroidism and ophthalmopathy. Regarding the study as a whole: Ophthalmopathy could be told apart from stable hyperthyroidism with a 13 V-J model.

Researchers amplified the TCR beta CDR3 regions from RNA transcripts. A set of HTBI primers served as the primers for a first-round RT-PCR of the TCR CDR3. TCRdb reprocessed the multiplex PCR reads with MiXCR, giving one entry per CDR3 protein. The table records 250,000 to 300,000 distinct CDR3 sequences, approximately 18% of them present only once. The chain recombines TRBV15 with TRBJ1-1; TRBD1 agrees at 9 bases. Sequencing was done on a sample of blood. The source is a man in his fifties or sixties with Graves' ophthalmopathy. This CDR3 reads CATSRRTGENTEAFF. CDR3 coding DNA: TGTGCCACCAGCAGGAGGACAGGGGAAAACACTGAAGCTTTCTTT.